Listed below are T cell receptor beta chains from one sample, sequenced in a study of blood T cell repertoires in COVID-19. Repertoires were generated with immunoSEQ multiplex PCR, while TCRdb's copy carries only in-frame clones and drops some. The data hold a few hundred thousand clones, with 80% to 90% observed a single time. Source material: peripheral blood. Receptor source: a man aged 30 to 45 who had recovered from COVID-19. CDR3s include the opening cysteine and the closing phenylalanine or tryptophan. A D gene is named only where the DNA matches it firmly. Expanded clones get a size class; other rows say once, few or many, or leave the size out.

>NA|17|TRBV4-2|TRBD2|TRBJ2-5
CASSQAGGGQVQETQYF
TGTGCCAGCAGCCAAGCCGGGGGGGGCCAAGTACAAGAGACCCAGTACTTC
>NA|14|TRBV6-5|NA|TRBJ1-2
CASSYSGVYYGYTF
TGTGCCAGCAGTTACTCTGGAGTTTACTATGGCTACACCTTC
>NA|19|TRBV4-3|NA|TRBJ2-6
CASSQFFMGLLSGANVLTF
TGCGCCAGCAGCCAGTTTTTTATGGGCCTGCTCTCTGGGGCCAACGTCCTGACTTTC
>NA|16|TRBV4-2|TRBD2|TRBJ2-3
CASSQDFSGAEDTQYF
TGTGCCAGCAGCCAAGATTTCAGCGGGGCGGAGGATACGCAGTATTTT
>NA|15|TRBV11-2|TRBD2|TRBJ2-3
CASSSSGGAGDTQYF
TGTGCCAGCAGCTCAAGCGGGGGGGCTGGCGATACGCAGTATTTT
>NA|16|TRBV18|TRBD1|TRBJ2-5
CASSLGTGYYQETQYF
TGTGCCAGCTCACTAGGGACAGGGTATTACCAAGAGACCCAGTACTTC
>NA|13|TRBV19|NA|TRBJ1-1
CASSIRGGTEAFF
TGTGCCAGTAGTATACGGGGAGGCACTGAAGCTTTCTTT
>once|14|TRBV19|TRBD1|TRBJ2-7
CASSIGTGDYEQYF
TGTGCCAGTAGTATCGGGACAGGGGACTACGAGCAGTACTTC
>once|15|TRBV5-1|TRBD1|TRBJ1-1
CASKSRGTDNTEAFF
TGCGCCAGCAAAAGCCGCGGGACAGATAACACTGAAGCTTTCTTT
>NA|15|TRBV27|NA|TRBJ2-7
CASSLIRGNNYEQYF
TGTGCCAGCAGTTTGATCCGAGGGAACAACTACGAGCAGTACTTC
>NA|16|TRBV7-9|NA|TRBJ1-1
CASSSLQKGLNTEAFF
TGTGCCAGCAGCTCCCTACAGAAAGGCCTGAACACTGAAGCTTTCTTT
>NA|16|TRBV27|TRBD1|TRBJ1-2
CASTEAGTGGAYGYTF
TGTGCCAGCACGGAAGCCGGGACAGGGGGCGCCTATGGCTACACCTTC
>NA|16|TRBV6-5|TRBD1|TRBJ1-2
CASSYGGTETGDGYTF
TGTGCCAGCAGTTACGGTGGGACAGAGACCGGCGATGGCTACACCTTC
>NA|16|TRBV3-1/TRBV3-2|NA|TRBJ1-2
CASSQAGHPGNYGYTF
TGTGCCAGCAGCCAAGCGGGACATCCTGGGAACTATGGCTACACCTTC
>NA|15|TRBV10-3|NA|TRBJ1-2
CAINLSQGITYGYTF
TGTGCCATCAATTTATCGCAGGGGATTACCTATGGCTACACCTTC
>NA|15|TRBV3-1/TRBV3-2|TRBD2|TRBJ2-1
CASSQVSGVYNEQFF
TGTGCCAGCAGCCAAGTTAGCGGGGTCTACAATGAGCAGTTCTTC
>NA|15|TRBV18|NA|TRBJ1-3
CASSQTGGSGNTIYF
TGTGCCAGCTCACAAACTGGTGGCTCTGGAAACACCATATATTTT
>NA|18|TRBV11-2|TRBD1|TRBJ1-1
CASSLEGTGGYWNTEAFF
TGTGCCAGCAGCTTAGAGGGGACAGGGGGCTACTGGAACACTGAAGCTTTCTTT
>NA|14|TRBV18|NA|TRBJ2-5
CASSLRSRQETQYF
TGTGCCAGCTCCCTGCGAAGCAGGCAAGAGACCCAGTACTTC
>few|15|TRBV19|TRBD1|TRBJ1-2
CASLFSGTGSYGYTF
TGTGCCAGCCTCTTCTCCGGGACAGGGTCTTATGGCTACACCTTC
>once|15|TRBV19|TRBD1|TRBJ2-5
CASSVGQGALKTQYF
TGTGCCAGTAGTGTGGGACAGGGGGCCTTAAAGACCCAGTACTTC
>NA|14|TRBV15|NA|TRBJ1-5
CATSRDGQQRPQHF
TGTGCCACCAGCAGAGATGGTCAACAAAGGCCCCAGCATTTT
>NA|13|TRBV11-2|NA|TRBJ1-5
CASSFPSGQPQHF
TGTGCCAGCAGCTTTCCTTCCGGTCAGCCCCAGCATTTT
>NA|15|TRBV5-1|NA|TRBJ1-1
CASSSVAGRDTEAFF
TGCGCCAGCAGCTCGGTGGCAGGGAGGGACACTGAAGCTTTCTTT
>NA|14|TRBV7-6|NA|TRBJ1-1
CASSSRRGSTEAFF
TGTGCCAGCAGCTCCCGCAGGGGATCCACTGAAGCTTTCTTT
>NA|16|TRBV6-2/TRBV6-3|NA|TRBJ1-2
CASSYSIQGRNYGYTF
TGTGCCAGCAGTTACTCGATACAGGGCAGGAACTATGGCTACACCTTC
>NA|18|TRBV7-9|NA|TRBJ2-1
CASSLEATGSSFYNEQFF
TGTGCCAGCAGCTTAGAGGCGACCGGGTCTAGCTTCTACAATGAGCAGTTCTTC
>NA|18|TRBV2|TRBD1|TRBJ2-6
CASSEPGTGLAGANVLTF
TGTGCCAGCAGTGAACCCGGGACAGGGCTAGCCGGGGCCAACGTCCTGACTTTC
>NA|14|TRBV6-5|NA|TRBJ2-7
CASSYGQSSYEQYF
TGTGCCAGCAGTTACGGACAGAGCTCCTACGAGCAGTACTTC
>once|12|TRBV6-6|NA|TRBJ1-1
CASSPVGAQAFF
TGTGCCAGCAGCCCCGTAGGGGCCCAAGCTTTCTTT
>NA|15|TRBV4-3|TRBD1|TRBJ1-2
CASSVTGGGSGGYTF
TGCGCCAGCAGCGTAACCGGAGGGGGCAGCGGTGGCTACACCTTC
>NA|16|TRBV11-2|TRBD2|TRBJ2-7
CASSSITSGDGYEQYF
TGTGCCAGCAGCTCAATAACTAGCGGGGACGGGTACGAGCAGTACTTC
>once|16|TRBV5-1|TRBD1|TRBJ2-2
CASSPTGAPNTGELFF
TGCGCCAGCAGCCCTACAGGGGCTCCGAACACCGGGGAGCTGTTTTTT
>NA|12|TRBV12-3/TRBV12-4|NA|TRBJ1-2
CASSFGEGGYTF
TGTGCCAGCAGTTTCGGGGAGGGTGGCTACACCTTC
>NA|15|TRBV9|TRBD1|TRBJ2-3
CASSVGTGVTDTQYF
TGTGCCAGCAGCGTGGGGACAGGGGTGACAGATACGCAGTATTTT
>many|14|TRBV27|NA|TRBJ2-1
CASSSGGPNNEQFF
TGTGCCAGCAGTTCCGGGGGGCCAAACAATGAGCAGTTCTTC
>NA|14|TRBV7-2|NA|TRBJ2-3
CASSPGASTDTQYF
TGTGCCAGCAGCCCAGGGGCTTCCACAGATACGCAGTATTTT
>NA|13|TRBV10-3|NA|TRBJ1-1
CAINLSENTEAFF
TGTGCCATCAACCTCAGCGAGAACACTGAAGCTTTCTTT
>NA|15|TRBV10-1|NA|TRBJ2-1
CASSERWGAYNEQFF
TGCGCCAGCAGTGAGAGATGGGGGGCCTACAATGAGCAGTTCTTC
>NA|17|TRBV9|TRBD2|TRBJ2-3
CASSVDSGGLLTDTQYF
TGTGCCAGCAGCGTAGACAGCGGGGGTTTATTAACAGATACGCAGTATTTT
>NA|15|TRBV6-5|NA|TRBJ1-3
CASSPERSRGNTIYF
TGTGCCAGCAGTCCGGAGCGGAGTAGGGGAAACACCATATATTTT
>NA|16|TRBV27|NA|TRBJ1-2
CASSRHVRASNYGYTF
TGTGCCAGCAGCCGACACGTGCGGGCTAGTAACTATGGCTACACCTTC
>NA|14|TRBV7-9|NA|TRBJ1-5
CASSWGGGNQPQHF
TGTGCCAGCAGCTGGGGCGGTGGTAATCAGCCCCAGCATTTT
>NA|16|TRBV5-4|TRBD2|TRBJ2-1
CASSGTSGGRYNEQFF
TGTGCCAGCAGCGGGACTAGCGGGGGGCGTTACAATGAGCAGTTCTTC
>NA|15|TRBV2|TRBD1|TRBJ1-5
CASSGDRGYNQPQHF
TGTGCCAGCTCGGGGGACAGGGGTTACAATCAGCCCCAGCATTTT
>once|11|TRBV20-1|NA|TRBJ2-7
CSARSGYEQYF
TGCAGTGCTAGGTCCGGTTACGAGCAGTACTTC
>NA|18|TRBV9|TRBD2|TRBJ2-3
CASSVGEASGGITDTQYF
TGTGCCAGCAGCGTAGGAGAGGCTAGCGGGGGGATTACAGATACGCAGTATTTT
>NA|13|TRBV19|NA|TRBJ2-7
CASSARQYYEQYF
TGTGCCAGTAGTGCTCGACAGTACTACGAGCAGTACTTC
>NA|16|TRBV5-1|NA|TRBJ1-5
CASRLGSSNSNQPQHF
TGCGCCAGCAGACTTGGGAGTTCAAATAGCAATCAGCCCCAGCATTTT
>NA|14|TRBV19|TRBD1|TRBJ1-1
CASSITGGLTEAFF
TGTGCCAGTAGTATTACAGGGGGCCTCACTGAAGCTTTCTTT